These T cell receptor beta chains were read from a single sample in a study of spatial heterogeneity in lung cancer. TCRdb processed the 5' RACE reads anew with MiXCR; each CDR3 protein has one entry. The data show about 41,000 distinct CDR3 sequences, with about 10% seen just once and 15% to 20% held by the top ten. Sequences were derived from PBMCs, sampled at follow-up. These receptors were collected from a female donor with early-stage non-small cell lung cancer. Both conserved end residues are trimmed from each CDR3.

cdr3_aa: ATSDLSPAGEQF
v_call: TRBV24-1
j_call: TRBJ2-1

cdr3_aa: ASSYLGPKTEAF
v_call: TRBV6-5
j_call: TRBJ1-1

cdr3_aa: ASSPSNNEQF
v_call: TRBV5-1
j_call: TRBJ2-1

cdr3_aa: ASSPGRKSTDTQY
v_call: TRBV5-4
j_call: TRBJ2-3

cdr3_aa: SVGEVLDAGELF
v_call: TRBV29-1
j_call: TRBJ2-2

cdr3_aa: ASSLRGLSYNEQF
v_call: TRBV5-1
j_call: TRBJ2-1

cdr3_aa: AIRGGQETQY
v_call: TRBV10-3
j_call: TRBJ2-5

cdr3_aa: ASSLSTGHGLGSTEAF
v_call: TRBV27
j_call: TRBJ1-1

cdr3_aa: ASSHRQGPNPEKLF
v_call: TRBV5-1
j_call: TRBJ1-4

cdr3_aa: ASSPPTEIQY
v_call: TRBV5-1
j_call: TRBJ2-5

cdr3_aa: ASSQDYRRENIQY
v_call: TRBV3-1
j_call: TRBJ2-4

cdr3_aa: ASSLRPTGMNTEAF
v_call: TRBV11-2
j_call: TRBJ1-1

cdr3_aa: ARAEQGPSSYEQY
v_call: TRBV7-2
j_call: TRBJ2-7

cdr3_aa: ASSPGGSTDTQY
v_call: TRBV3-1
j_call: TRBJ2-3

cdr3_aa: ASSPTRDPRYGYT
v_call: TRBV28
j_call: TRBJ1-2

cdr3_aa: SAPLAGRGLADTQY
v_call: TRBV20-1
j_call: TRBJ2-3

cdr3_aa: SAYRGMNTEAF
v_call: TRBV20-1
j_call: TRBJ1-1

cdr3_aa: ASGGTRNTGELF
v_call: TRBV7-3
j_call: TRBJ2-2

cdr3_aa: ASSPSLWEDREFGNQPQH
v_call: TRBV6-2/TRBV6-3
j_call: TRBJ1-5

cdr3_aa: ASSLKIPGLTSTDTQY
v_call: TRBV7-9
j_call: TRBJ2-3

cdr3_aa: SARDRVGSDTQY
v_call: TRBV20-1
j_call: TRBJ2-3

cdr3_aa: ASSLLAGPYNEQF
v_call: TRBV12-3/TRBV12-4
j_call: TRBJ2-1

cdr3_aa: ASRVATGELF
v_call: TRBV2
j_call: TRBJ2-2

cdr3_aa: ASSKQAPGPSDEQF
v_call: TRBV5-1
j_call: TRBJ2-1

cdr3_aa: ASSLEDRGAF
v_call: TRBV7-9
j_call: TRBJ1-1

cdr3_aa: ASSLVASGGNTQY
v_call: TRBV7-2
j_call: TRBJ2-3

cdr3_aa: ASTQVMNTGELF
v_call: TRBV7-9
j_call: TRBJ2-2

cdr3_aa: ASSSNRAAYEQY
v_call: TRBV7-2
j_call: TRBJ2-7

cdr3_aa: ASSAPDSDTQY
v_call: TRBV5-1
j_call: TRBJ2-3

cdr3_aa: SAEGDREAF
v_call: TRBV20-1
j_call: TRBJ1-1

cdr3_aa: SVAPGWGMSETQY
v_call: TRBV29-1
j_call: TRBJ2-5

cdr3_aa: ASSLVGSEQY
v_call: TRBV5-1
j_call: TRBJ2-7

cdr3_aa: ATSRIPGQGLEKLF
v_call: TRBV15
j_call: TRBJ1-4

cdr3_aa: ASSQAGTSTEQY
v_call: TRBV4-3
j_call: TRBJ2-7

cdr3_aa: SARLTGTGFTVAF
v_call: TRBV20-1
j_call: TRBJ1-1

cdr3_aa: SPKGTGSTDTQY
v_call: TRBV20-1
j_call: TRBJ2-3

cdr3_aa: ASSLSGPGVYNEQF
v_call: TRBV5-1
j_call: TRBJ2-1

cdr3_aa: SARDYRGTGSPLH
v_call: TRBV20-1
j_call: TRBJ1-6

cdr3_aa: ASSQEDRAGGELF
v_call: TRBV4-3
j_call: TRBJ2-2

cdr3_aa: ASSLGQTNTGELF
v_call: TRBV12-3/TRBV12-4
j_call: TRBJ2-2

cdr3_aa: ASSMRTGRSSHPIYEQF
v_call: TRBV19
j_call: TRBJ2-1

cdr3_aa: ASSPGEGSQPQH
v_call: TRBV9
j_call: TRBJ1-5

cdr3_aa: ASSLAGKEF
v_call: TRBV7-8
j_call: TRBJ2-1

cdr3_aa: ASSLSLGSYEQY
v_call: TRBV7-2
j_call: TRBJ2-7

cdr3_aa: SARFGNTIY
v_call: TRBV20-1
j_call: TRBJ1-3